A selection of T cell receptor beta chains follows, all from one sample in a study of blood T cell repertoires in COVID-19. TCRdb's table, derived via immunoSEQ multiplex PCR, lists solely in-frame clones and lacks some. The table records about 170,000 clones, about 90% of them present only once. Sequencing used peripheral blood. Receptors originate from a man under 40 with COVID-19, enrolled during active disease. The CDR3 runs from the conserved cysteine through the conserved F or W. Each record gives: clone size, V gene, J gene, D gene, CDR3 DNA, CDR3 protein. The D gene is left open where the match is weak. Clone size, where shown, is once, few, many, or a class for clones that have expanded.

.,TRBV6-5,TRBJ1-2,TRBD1,TGTGCCAGCAGCGGCGAGGGACAGGTATTCTATGGCTACACCTTC,CASSGEGQVFYGYTF
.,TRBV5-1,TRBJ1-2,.,TGCGCCAGCAGCGGTGCAGGGGAAGGTGGCTACACCTTC,CASSGAGEGGYTF
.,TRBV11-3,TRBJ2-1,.,TGTGCCAGCAGCTTAGATTTAGGGTCGGCGGGTTCCTACAATGAGCAGTTCTTC,CASSLDLGSAGSYNEQFF
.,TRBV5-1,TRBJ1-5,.,TGCGCCAGCAGCTTTAGTAGCAATCAGCCCCAGCATTTT,CASSFSSNQPQHF
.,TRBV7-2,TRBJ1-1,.,TGTGCCAGCAGCTTTTCGTTGAACACTGAAGCTTTCTTT,CASSFSLNTEAFF
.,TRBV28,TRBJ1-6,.,TGTGCCAGCAGTTTCCCCGCGGGGGGGCCCTTCGGTTCACCCCTCCACTTT,CASSFPAGGPFGSPLHF
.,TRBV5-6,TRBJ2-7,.,TGTGCCAGCAGCTTCATCCCCAGCTCCTACGAGCAGTACTTC,CASSFIPSSYEQYF
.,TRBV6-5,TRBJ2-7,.,TGTGCCAGCAGGCAGGCCCCCTACGAGCAGTACTTC,CASRQAPYEQYF
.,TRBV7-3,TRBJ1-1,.,TGTGCCAGCAGCCCAGGAATGAACACTGAAGCTTTCTTT,CASSPGMNTEAFF
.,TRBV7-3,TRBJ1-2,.,TGTGCCAGCAGCTTTCACACGGCGGGTGGCTACACCTTC,CASSFHTAGGYTF
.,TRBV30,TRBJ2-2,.,TGTGCCTGGACGGCGGCGAAGAACACCGGGGAGCTGTTTTTT,CAWTAAKNTGELFF
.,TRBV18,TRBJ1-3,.,TGTGCCAGCTCACCGAGCGGGGACACCATATATTTT,CASSPSGDTIYF
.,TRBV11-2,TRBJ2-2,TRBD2,TGTGCCAGCAGTGGTCCGGGACTAGCGGGACCTTACACCGGGGAGCTGTTTTTT,CASSGPGLAGPYTGELFF
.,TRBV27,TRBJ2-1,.,TGTGCCAGCAGTTTCCCCACCCGGGGGTTCTCCTACAATGAGCAGTTCTTC,CASSFPTRGFSYNEQFF
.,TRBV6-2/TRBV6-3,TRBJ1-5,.,TGTGCCAGCAGTTCTCCTTGGACAGGCAATCAGCCCCAGCATTTT,CASSSPWTGNQPQHF
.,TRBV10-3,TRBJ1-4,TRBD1,TGTGCCGCCAGAGGGGGACAGGGGGGTCAAACTAATGAAAAACTGTTTTTT,CAARGGQGGQTNEKLFF
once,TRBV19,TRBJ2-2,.,TGTGCCAGTAGTATAATTAGGCGGCCGAACACCGGGGAGCTGTTTTTT,CASSIIRRPNTGELFF
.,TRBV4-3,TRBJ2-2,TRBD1,TGCGCCAGCAGCTGGGGACAGGGCTGGAACACCGGGGAGCTGTTTTTT,CASSWGQGWNTGELFF
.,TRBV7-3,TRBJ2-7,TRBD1,TGTGCCAGCAGTATGTCTCCGGGACAGGGGTACGAGCAGTACTTC,CASSMSPGQGYEQYF
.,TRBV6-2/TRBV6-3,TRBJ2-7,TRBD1,TGTGCCAGCAGCTCCGGGACAGGGGTCCGAAGGAGCTCCTACGAGCAGTACTTC,CASSSGTGVRRSSYEQYF
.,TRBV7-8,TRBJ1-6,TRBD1,TGTGCCAGCAGCGACAGGGCCAATTATCCAAATAATTCACCCCTCCACTTT,CASSDRANYPNNSPLHF
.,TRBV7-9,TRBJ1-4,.,TGTGCCAGCAGCGTTGGGACACTTTCCCGACAAGGTGAAAAACTGTTTTTT,CASSVGTLSRQGEKLFF
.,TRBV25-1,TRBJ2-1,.,TGTGCCAGCAGTAGATCGAGCTCCTACAATGAGCAGTTCTTC,CASSRSSSYNEQFF
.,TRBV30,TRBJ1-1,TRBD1,TGTGCCGGGGGACAGGCCCTCACTGAAGCTTTCTTT,CAGGQALTEAFF
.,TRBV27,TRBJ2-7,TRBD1,TGTGCCAGCAGTTCGACAGGGGTCTACGAGCAGTACTTC,CASSSTGVYEQYF
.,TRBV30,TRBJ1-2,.,TGTGCCTGGAGTCCTCCGGGGAACTATGGCTACACCTTC,CAWSPPGNYGYTF
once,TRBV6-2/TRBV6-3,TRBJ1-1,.,TGTGCCAGCAGCTCCCTCGGGGAAGGCCGGAACACTGAAGCTTTCTTT,CASSSLGEGRNTEAFF
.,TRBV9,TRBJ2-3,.,TGTGCCAGCAGCCTACAGGGACCATTTGCGACGCAGTATTTT,CASSLQGPFATQYF
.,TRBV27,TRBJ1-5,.,TGTGCCAGCAGTTTCAGGGCAGGTCAGCCCCAGCATTTT,CASSFRAGQPQHF
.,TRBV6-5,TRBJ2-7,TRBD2,TGTGCCAGCACCTTAGCGGGAGGTACCTACGAGCAGTACTTC,CASTLAGGTYEQYF
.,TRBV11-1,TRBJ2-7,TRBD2,TGTGCCAGCAGCCCCGGACTAGCGGGGCCCTACGAGCAGTACTTC,CASSPGLAGPYEQYF
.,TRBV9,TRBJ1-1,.,TGTGCCAGCAGCTCCCCCCCCGGGACAAGGAACACTGAAGCTTTCTTT,CASSSPPGTRNTEAFF
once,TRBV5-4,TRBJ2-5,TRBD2,TGTGCCAGCAGCCCCGGGACTAGCGGGGGGAAAGAGACCCAGTACTTC,CASSPGTSGGKETQYF
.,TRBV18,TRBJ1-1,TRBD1,TGTGCCAGCTCCTCCGGGACAGGGAACACTGAAGCTTTCTTT,CASSSGTGNTEAFF
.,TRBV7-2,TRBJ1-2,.,TGTGCCAGCAGCTTAGGGAGAAGTGTTACGTTCAATGGCTACACCTTC,CASSLGRSVTFNGYTF
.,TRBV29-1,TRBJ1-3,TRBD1,TGCAGCGTTGCGACAGGGTCTGGAAACACCATATATTTT,CSVATGSGNTIYF
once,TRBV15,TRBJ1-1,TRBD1,TGTGCCACCAGCAGGCTTATTACAGGGGGGAGATTTGATACTGAAGCTTTCTTT,CATSRLITGGRFDTEAFF
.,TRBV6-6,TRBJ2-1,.,TGTGCCAGCAGTCTCCAGGGGGGTGAGCAGTTCTTC,CASSLQGGEQFF
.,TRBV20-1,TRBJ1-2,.,TGCAGTGCTAGTGGGCAGGCCCCGATCTATGGCTACACCTTC,CSASGQAPIYGYTF
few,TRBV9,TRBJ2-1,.,TGTGCCAGCAGCCTGAGGGTCGAGGGCTGGCACAATGAGCAGTTCTTC,CASSLRVEGWHNEQFF
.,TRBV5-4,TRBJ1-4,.,TGTGCCAGCAGCGTTGCGGGGGGAACTAATGAAAAACTGTTTTTT,CASSVAGGTNEKLFF
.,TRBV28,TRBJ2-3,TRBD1,TGTGCCAGCAGTTTAAGACAGGGCGGCACAGATACGCAGTATTTT,CASSLRQGGTDTQYF
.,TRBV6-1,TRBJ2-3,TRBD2,TGTGCCAGCAGTGAATTGGAGGGACTAGCGGGGATTAGCACAGATACGCAGTATTTT,CASSELEGLAGISTDTQYF
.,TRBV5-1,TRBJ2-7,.,TGCGCCAGCAGCTTGGGACACTCCATACCCTACGAGCAGTACTTC,CASSLGHSIPYEQYF
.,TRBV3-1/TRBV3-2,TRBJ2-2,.,TGTGCCAGCAGCCCCAGAGGCGTCAGTAACACCGGGGAGCTGTTTTTT,CASSPRGVSNTGELFF
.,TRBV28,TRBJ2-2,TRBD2,TGTGCCAGCAGCCCGTTAGGGCGGGGGACTAGCGGGAGTCCCACCGGGGAGCTGTTTTTT,CASSPLGRGTSGSPTGELFF
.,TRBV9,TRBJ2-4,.,TGTGCCAGCGGGGCGGATCCCGGTACGGTTCAGTACTTC,CASGADPGTVQYF
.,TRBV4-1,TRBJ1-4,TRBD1,TGCGCCAGCAGCCGGTCACAGGGGTCAACTAATGAAAAACTGTTTTTT,CASSRSQGSTNEKLFF
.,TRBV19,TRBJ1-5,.,TGTGCCAGTAGTATTGGGCAGGTCGGCAATCAGCCCCAGCATTTT,CASSIGQVGNQPQHF
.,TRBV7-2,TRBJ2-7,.,TGTGCCAGCAGCTTAGCGTTACAGGGAAGGTACGAGCAGTACTTC,CASSLALQGRYEQYF
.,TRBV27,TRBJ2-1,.,TGTGCCAGCAGTTTATCGGGGCCACCTTACAATGAGCAGTTCTTC,CASSLSGPPYNEQFF
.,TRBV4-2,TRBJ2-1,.,TGTGCCAGCAGCCAAGATGTTGGGCAGGGCTACAATGAGCAGTTCTTC,CASSQDVGQGYNEQFF